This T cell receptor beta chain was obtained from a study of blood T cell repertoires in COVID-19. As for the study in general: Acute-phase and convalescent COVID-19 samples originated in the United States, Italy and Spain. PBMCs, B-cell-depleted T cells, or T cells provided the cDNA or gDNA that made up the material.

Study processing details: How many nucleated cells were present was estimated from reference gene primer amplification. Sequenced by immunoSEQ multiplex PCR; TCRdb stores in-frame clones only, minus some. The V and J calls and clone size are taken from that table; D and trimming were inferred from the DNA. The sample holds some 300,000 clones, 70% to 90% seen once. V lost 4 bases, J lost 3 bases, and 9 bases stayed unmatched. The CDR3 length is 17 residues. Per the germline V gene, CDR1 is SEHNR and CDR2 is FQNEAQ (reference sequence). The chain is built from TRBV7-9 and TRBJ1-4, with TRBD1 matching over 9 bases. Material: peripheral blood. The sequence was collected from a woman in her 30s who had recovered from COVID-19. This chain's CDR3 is CASSWTGDGVPNEKLFF. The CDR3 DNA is TGTGCCAGCAGCTGGACAGGGGATGGAGTCCCTAATGAAAAACTGTTTTTT.